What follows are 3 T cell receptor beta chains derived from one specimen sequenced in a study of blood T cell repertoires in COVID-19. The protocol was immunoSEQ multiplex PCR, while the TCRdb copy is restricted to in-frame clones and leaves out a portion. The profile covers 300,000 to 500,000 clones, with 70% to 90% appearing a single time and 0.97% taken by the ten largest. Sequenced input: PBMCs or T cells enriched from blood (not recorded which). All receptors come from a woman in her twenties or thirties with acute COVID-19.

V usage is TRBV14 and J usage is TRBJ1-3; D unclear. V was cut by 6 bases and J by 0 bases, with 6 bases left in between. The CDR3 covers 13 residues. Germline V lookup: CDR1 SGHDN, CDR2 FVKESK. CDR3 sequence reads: CASRSSSGNTIYF. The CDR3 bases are TGTGCCAGCAGATCGAGCTCTGGAAACACCATATATTTT. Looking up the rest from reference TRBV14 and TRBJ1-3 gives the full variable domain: EAGVTQFPSHSVIEKGQTVTLRCDPISGHDNLYWYRRVMGKEIKFLLHFVKESKQDESGMPNNRFLAERTGGTYSTLKVQPAELEDSGVYFCASRSSSGNTIYFGEGSWLTVV.

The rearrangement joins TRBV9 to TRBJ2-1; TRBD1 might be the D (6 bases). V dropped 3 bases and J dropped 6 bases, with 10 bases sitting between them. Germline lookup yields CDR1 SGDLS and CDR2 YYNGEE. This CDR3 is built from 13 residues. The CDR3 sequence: CASSASGANEQFF. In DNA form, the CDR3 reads TGTGCCAGCAGCGCGTCAGGGGCCAATGAGCAGTTCTTC.

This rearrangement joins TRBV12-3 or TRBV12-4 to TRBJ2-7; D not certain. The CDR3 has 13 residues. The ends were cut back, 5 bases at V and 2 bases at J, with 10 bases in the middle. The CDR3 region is CASSPDTPYEQYF. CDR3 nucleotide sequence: TGTGCCAGCAGTCCAGACACTCCCTACGAGCAGTACTTC.